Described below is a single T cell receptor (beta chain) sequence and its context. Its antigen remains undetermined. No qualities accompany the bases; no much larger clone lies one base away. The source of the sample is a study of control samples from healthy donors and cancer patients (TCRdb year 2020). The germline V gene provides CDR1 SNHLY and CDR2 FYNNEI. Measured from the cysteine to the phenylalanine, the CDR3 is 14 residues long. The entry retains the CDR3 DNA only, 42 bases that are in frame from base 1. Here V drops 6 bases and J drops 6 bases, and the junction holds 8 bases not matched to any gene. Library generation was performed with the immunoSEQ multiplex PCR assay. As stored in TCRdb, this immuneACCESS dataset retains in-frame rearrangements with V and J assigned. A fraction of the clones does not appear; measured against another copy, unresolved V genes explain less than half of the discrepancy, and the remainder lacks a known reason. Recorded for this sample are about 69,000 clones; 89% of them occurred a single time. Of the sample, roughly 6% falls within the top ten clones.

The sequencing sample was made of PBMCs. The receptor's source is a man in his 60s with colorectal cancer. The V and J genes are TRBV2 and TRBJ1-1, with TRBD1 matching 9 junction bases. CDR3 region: CASRETGGAAEAFF. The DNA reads TGTGCCAGCAGGGAGACAGGGGGTGCGGCTGAAGCTTTCTTT.